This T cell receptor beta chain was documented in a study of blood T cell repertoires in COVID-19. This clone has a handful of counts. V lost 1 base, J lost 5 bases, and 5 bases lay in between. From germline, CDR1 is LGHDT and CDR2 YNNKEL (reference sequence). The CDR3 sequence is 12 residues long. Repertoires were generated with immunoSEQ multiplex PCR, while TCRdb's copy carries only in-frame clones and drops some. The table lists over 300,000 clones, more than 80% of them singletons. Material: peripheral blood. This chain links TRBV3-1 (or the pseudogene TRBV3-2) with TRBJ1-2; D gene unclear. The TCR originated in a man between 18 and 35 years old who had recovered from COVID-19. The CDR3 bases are TGTGCCAGCAGCCAAGTTGAGTATGGCTACACCTTC. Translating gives CASSQVEYGYTF.